The source of this T cell receptor beta chain is a study of CD8+ T cells in alopecia areata. Study overall: The drug, oral tofacitinib, was given to treated patients at 5 to 10 mg twice daily.

With regard to this clone: What it binds is unknown.

General study findings and limits: Sequences from scalp samples also cover resident alphabeta T cells of normal skin.

Following extraction, RNA underwent reverse transcription to cDNA, which served as the sequencing template. TCRdb's table, derived via immunoSEQ multiplex PCR, lists solely in-frame clones and lacks some. The sample contains hundreds of thousands of clones, under 70% of which appear only once. Between the trimmed V and J ends, which lost 4 bases and 6 bases, there was a span of 16 bases. The CDR3 extends over 14 amino acids. The V gene's germline CDR1 is LNHNV and CDR2 YYDKDF (reference sequence). From PBMCs, CD4+ and CD8+ T cells were sorted. The material sequenced was CD4+ T cells sorted from blood, taken at week 0. The receptor was isolated from a human donor with alopecia areata. The rearrangement joins TRBV15 to TRBJ2-7, with D perhaps assigned TRBD1 or TRBD2 (5 bases each). CDR3 sequence: CATSTGTAGAEQYF. For the CDR3, the DNA is TGTGCCACCAGCACGGGAACAGCCGGGGCCGAGCAGTACTTC.